These 27 T cell receptor beta chains came from one sample sequenced in a study of T cell repertoires in aging, cancer and after chemotherapy. Amplification of TCR beta used genomic DNA extracted from peripheral blood. Multiplex touch-down PCR with TRB-A/B primers amplified rearranged V-D-J TRB sequences. TCRdb reanalysed the multiplex PCR reads using MiXCR and keeps one entry per CDR3 protein. The sample holds about 13,000 distinct CDR3 sequences, under 30% seen once. The source material was blood. The receptor source for this set is a human donor in good health.

The CDR3 sequence is CATSRDQPNQPQHF. In DNA form, the CDR3 reads TGTGCCACCAGCAGAGATCAGCCCAATCAGCCCCAGCATTTT. J is TRBJ1-5 and V is TRBV15; no firm D call. Trimming took 0 bases from V and 3 from J, leaving 6 bases between them. Germline CDR1 is LNHNV and CDR2 is YYDKDF (reference sequence). The CDR3 covers 14 residues.

This clonotype appeared a few times. The J gene is TRBJ2-5, the V gene TRBV7-3; D is perhaps TRBD2 (6 bases). The germline V gene has CDR1 SGHTA and CDR2 FQGTGA. CDR3 length equals 14 residues. Trimming pared 5 bases from V and 9 bases from J, leaving 19 bases between. CDR3 residues: CASSPGTPVGAQYF. CDR3 sequence (DNA): TGTGCCAGCAGCCCCGGGACTCCTGTCGGGGCCCAGTACTTC.

This clonotype is medium-sized in the sample. The genes are TRBV15 and TRBJ2-7, with TRBD2 identical over 11 bases. V was pared by 0 bases and J by 3 bases, with 4 bases of the junction left unmatched. This CDR3 has 16 residues. CDR1 is LNHNV and CDR2 is YYDKDF in the germline V gene (reference sequence). The CDR3 reads CATSRDLTSGDYEQYF. CDR3 coding DNA: TGTGCCACCAGCAGAGATTTGACTAGCGGGGACTACGAGCAGTACTTC.

This clonotype was detected a few times. The chain has TRBV20-1 and TRBJ1-2; 12 bases fit TRBD1. Looked up from germline, CDR1 is DFQATT and CDR2 is SNEGSKA (reference sequence). With 5 bases clipped from V and 2 bases from J, the junction kept 15 bases outside the gene matches. This CDR3 region has 18 residues. CDR3 sequence (DNA): TGCAGTGCTGGAACTTCCGGGACAGGGGGCGGACGGAACTATGGCTACACCTTC. This sequence encodes CSAGTSGTGGGRNYGYTF.

The J gene is TRBJ2-3, the V gene TRBV7-3, with 8 bases identical to TRBD2. The V gene end was trimmed by 5 bases and the J gene end by 5 bases; junction bases not matched to a gene: 12. The CDR3 spans 16 residues. Germline V gene sequence: CDR1 SGHTA, CDR2 FQGTGA. The DNA for the CDR3 is TGTGCCAGCAGCCCCAACCGGGGGGGGGGGGGAGATACGCAGTATTTT. This encodes CASSPNRGGGGDTQYF. Full variable domain (rest looked up from reference TRBV7-3 and TRBJ2-3): GAGVSQTPSNKVTEKGKYVELRCDPISGHTALYWYRQSLGQGPEFLIYFQGTGAADDSGLPNDRFFAVRPEGSVSTLKIQRTERGDSAVYLCASSPNRGGGGDTQYFGPGTRLTVL.

This clonotype counts as medium-sized. The rearrangement links TRBV6-1 to TRBJ2-7; D is perhaps TRBD1 (6 bases). The CDR3 runs 16 residues. Trimming removed 3 bases from V and 6 bases from J, with 21 bases in between. The germline gives CDR1 MNHNS, CDR2 SASEGT. The CDR3 region is CASSEWGHGSLREQYF. The CDR3 DNA follows: TGTGCCAGCAGTGAGTGGGGGCACGGTAGCCTTCGCGAGCAGTACTTC.

A few counts support this clonotype. The V call is TRBV5-4, the J call TRBJ1-1; maybe TRBD1 (5 bases). Per germline, CDR1 SGHNT and CDR2 YYREEE (reference sequence). The V end was cut by 2 bases, the J end by 3 bases, with 14 bases between. The CDR3 sequence is 15 residues long. The CDR3 region has the DNA TGTGCCAGCAGCTTCTGGGGGGGTGATCACACTGAAGCTTTCTTT. Amino acids: CASSFWGGDHTEAFF.

The chain links TRBV7-9 to TRBJ1-1; 8 nucleotides agree with TRBD1. CDR1 is SEHNR and CDR2 is FQNEAQ in the germline V gene (reference sequence). The CDR3 is 16 amino acids. The trim removed 4 bases at V and 1 base at J, leaving 8 bases unmatched. The CDR3 spells CASSSGQAGPNTEAFF. CDR3 nucleotide sequence: TGTGCCAGCAGCTCGGGACAGGCCGGTCCGAACACTGAAGCTTTCTTT.

This clonotype has only a few counts. The chain couples TRBV14 to TRBJ2-2, with D tentatively TRBD1 or TRBD2 (5 bases each). V was trimmed by 4 bases and J by 5 bases, leaving 29 bases between them. This CDR3 has 20 residues. In germline, CDR1 is SGHDN, CDR2 FVKESK. In nucleotides, the CDR3 is TGTGCCAGCAGCCCTCGGGTCCGACAGACTTCTATGTGGAGGACCGGGGAGCTGTTTTTT. Translation gives CASSPRVRQTSMWRTGELFF. The entire variable domain, with the rest obtained from reference TRBV14 and TRBJ2-2, is as follows: EAGVTQFPSHSVIEKGQTVTLRCDPISGHDNLYWYRRVMGKEIKFLLHFVKESKQDESGMPNNRFLAERTGGTYSTLKVQPAELEDSGVYFCASSPRVRQTSMWRTGELFFGEGSRLTVL.

The chain joins TRBV15 to TRBJ2-5; D is unresolved. V was clipped by 0 bases and J by 4 bases, with 3 bases between them. Germline values: CDR1 LNHNV, CDR2 YYDKDF (reference sequence). The CDR3 covers 12 residues. DNA for the CDR3: TGTGCCACCAGCAGAGATATAGAGACCCAGTACTTC. Protein: CATSRDIETQYF.

This clonotype was counted only a few times. This chain joins TRBV7-9 and TRBJ1-4; 12 bases are shared with TRBD1. The V and J ends lost 1 base and 3 bases, in that order; junction bases with no gene match: 9. CDR1 is SEHNR and CDR2 is FQNEAQ in the germline V gene (reference sequence). This CDR3 spans 19 amino acids. The CDR3 loop is CASSLVILGQGAANEKLFF. CDR3 in DNA: TGTGCCAGCAGCTTAGTCATCTTGGGACAGGGGGCAGCTAATGAAAAACTGTTTTTT.

This rearrangement joins TRBV4-3 to TRBJ1-2; 7 positions match TRBD1. The trim removed 1 base at V and 8 bases at J, leaving 7 bases unmatched. The CDR3 is 14 amino acids. Germline CDR1 LGHNA, CDR2 YSLEER. DNA of the CDR3: TGCGCCAGCAGCCAAGTATTAGGGGGCCGGGGCTACACCTTC. It encodes CASSQVLGGRGYTF.

In its sample, this clonotype is medium-sized (0.01 to 0.1%). The CDR3 DNA sequence: TGCAGTGCTAGAGAGGGCCACCAGAGGGCCAATGAGCAGTTCTTC. Translating it yields CSAREGHQRANEQFF. The chain joins TRBV20-1 to TRBJ2-1, with a tentative D call TRBD2 (5 bases). The CDR3 is 15 residues long. Germline CDR1 is DFQATT and CDR2 is SNEGSKA (reference sequence). V was cut by 0 bases and J by 6 bases, with 15 bases left in between.

V gene TRBV20-1 combines with J gene TRBJ2-2, with 7 bases lining up with TRBD1. V was pared by 3 bases and J by 2 bases, with 3 bases of the junction left unmatched. The CDR3 is 14 residues long. In germline, CDR1 is DFQATT, CDR2 SNEGSKA (reference sequence). The DNA of the CDR3 is TGCAGTGCTAGGGCAGGGGGAAACACCGGGGAGCTGTTTTTT. Protein sequence: CSARAGGNTGELFF.

This clonotype was recorded a few times. The chain links TRBV18 to TRBJ1-2; 7 bases are a match to TRBD1. With 6 bases clipped from V and 4 bases from J, the junction kept 11 bases outside the gene matches. The CDR3 sequence is 15 residues long. Germline V gene sequence: CDR1 KGHSH, CDR2 LQKENI. For the CDR3, the DNA is TGTGCCAGCTCGCCCCCGGGACAGAGCCCCTATGGCTACACCTTC. Its protein product is CASSPPGQSPYGYTF.

In regard to this clonotype: A read error may be the cause here, since a much bigger clone is one base away. This chain connects TRBV6-1 to TRBJ1-2; D not resolved. The V end lost 5 bases, the J end lost 4 bases, and 14 bases lay between the germline ends. Germline V gene lookup returns CDR1 MNHNS and CDR2 SASEGT. The CDR3 runs to 14 residues. The CDR3 DNA follows: TGTGCCAGCAGTCCCGGGTCGGATTTCTATGGCTACACCTTC. It specifies CASSPGSDFYGYTF.

The CDR3 here is CASSLGGAGNSPLHF. CDR3 in DNA: TGCGCCAGCAGCTTGGGAGGCGCAGGGAATTCACCCCTCCACTTT. The chain joins TRBV5-1 to TRBJ1-6; possible D gene TRBD1, 5 bases. This CDR3 is 15 amino acids long. V lost 0 bases and J lost 7, with 11 bases in between. In germline, CDR1 is SGHRS, CDR2 YFSETQ.

V and J are TRBV25-1 and TRBJ2-3, with D hard to call. The CDR3 sequence is 14 residues long. V lost 0 bases to trimming and J lost 3 bases, with 7 bases between them. Germline CDR1 and CDR2: MGHDK and SYGVNS. The CDR3 bases are TGTGCCAGCAGTGAATATAGCCTGACAGATACGCAGTATTTT. Its translation is CASSEYSLTDTQYF.

This chain joins TRBV5-1 and TRBJ1-1; 9 bases align to TRBD1. CDR1 and CDR2 from the germline V gene are SGHRS and YFSETQ. With V trimmed by 0 bases and J by 2 bases, 5 bases remained unmatched. The CDR3 contains 16 residues. As DNA, the CDR3 is TGCGCCAGCAGCTTGGGGCTGGGACAGGGAAACACTGAAGCTTTCTTT. It yields the protein CASSLGLGQGNTEAFF.

V is TRBV28 and J is TRBJ2-5; D remains ambiguous. This CDR3 is built from 14 residues. V lost 3 bases and J lost 1, with 9 bases in between. Germline-derived CDR1 and CDR2 are MDHEN and SYDVKM. CDR3 nucleotides: TGTGCCAGCAGTTTTGGGGTCCTCCAAGAGACCCAGTACTTC. It codes for CASSFGVLQETQYF.

This clonotype was recorded only once. J is TRBJ2-5 and V is TRBV6-4; no clear D gene. This CDR3 contains 13 residues. Germline CDR1 is MRHNA and CDR2 is SNTAGT. Between the trimmed V and J ends, which lost 8 bases and 2 bases, there was a span of 12 bases. Here the CDR3 reads CASLKTFQETQYF. CDR3 in DNA: TGTGCCAGCCTCAAGACATTTCAAGAGACCCAGTACTTC.

The chain employs TRBV5-1 and TRBJ1-3; TRBD1 matches at 10 bases. Germline lookup yields CDR1 SGHRS and CDR2 YFSETQ. This CDR3 comprises 14 residues. Trimming removed 7 bases from V and 8 bases from J; junction bases left unmatched: 9. CDR3 residues: CASRKGDRGDTIYF. In DNA form, the CDR3 reads TGCGCCAGCCGTAAGGGGGACAGGGGAGACACCATATATTTT.

By its share, this clonotype is medium-sized. J is TRBJ1-6 and V is TRBV6-5; D possibly corresponds to TRBD1 (6 bases). Germline CDR1 reads MNHEY; CDR2 reads SVGAGI. V lost 4 bases, J lost 9 bases, and 13 bases lay in between. CDR3 length: 14 amino acids. This CDR3 reads CASSLQGLTSPLHF. The CDR3 bases are TGTGCCAGCAGTTTGCAGGGGTTGACTTCACCCCTCCACTTT.

Relative to its sample, this clonotype is medium-sized. The chain links TRBV19 to TRBJ1-6; D is unclear. CDR3 length: 14 residues. Germline V lookup: CDR1 LNHDA, CDR2 SQIVND (reference sequence). V lost 8 bases and J lost 0, with 8 bases in between. CDR3 nucleotide sequence: TGTGCCAGTGAGCCGAGCTCCTATAATTCACCCCTCCACTTT. Amino acids: CASEPSSYNSPLHF.

This clonotype is medium-sized in the sample. The junction does not match germline at one end; this may be a read error. V and J are TRBV6-2 or TRBV6-3 and TRBJ1-2; 9 nucleotides agree with TRBD1. This CDR3 comprises 14 residues. Per germline, CDR1 MNHEY and CDR2 SVGEGT. The CDR3 region has the DNA TGTGCCAGCAGACTCCGACAGGGGGACTATCGCTACACCTTC. Protein: CASRLRQGDYRYTF.

This clonotype is medium-sized. The J gene is TRBJ1-2, the V gene TRBV20-1; 10 bases agree with TRBD1. This CDR3 has 13 amino acids. Germline loops: CDR1 DFQATT, CDR2 SNEGSKA (reference sequence). V lost 5 bases to trimming and J lost 6 bases; unmatched junction nucleotides: 6. The CDR3: CSAERQGADGYTF. CDR3 bases: TGCAGTGCTGAAAGACAGGGGGCGGATGGCTACACCTTC.

This chain joins TRBV6-5 and TRBJ2-7, with 11 nucleotides matching TRBD2. V shed 5 bases and J 2 bases; nucleotides not matched to a gene: 11. The CDR3 length is 17 residues. The germline V gene has CDR1 MNHEY and CDR2 SVGAGI. CDR3 amino acids: CASSEEASGGLAYEQYF. For the CDR3, the DNA is TGTGCCAGCAGTGAAGAAGCTAGCGGGGGGTTGGCCTACGAGCAGTACTTC.